The 29 T cell receptor beta chains below come from one sample, sequenced in a study of regulatory and conventional T cells in RAG deficiency. The table came from immunoSEQ multiplex PCR; TCRdb's copy has only in-frame clones and leaves some out. The table includes approximately 21,000 clones, around 95% detected once. The sorted conventional CD4+ T cells were CD25-low and CD127-high, with genomic DNA sequenced. This sample was shared with a second study, whose subject was regulatory T cells. According to that study: Amplification used 52 TRBV primers and 13 TRBJ primers.

Material for sequencing was CD25- CD4+ T cells sorted from blood. The receptors were gathered from a human donor in good health.

The chain couples TRBV18 to TRBJ2-7; possible D gene TRBD1, 6 bases. The V gene lost 2 bases and the J gene lost 2 bases, with 13 bases spanning the gap. The CDR3 totals 15 residues. In germline, CDR1 is KGHSH, CDR2 LQKENI. In nucleotides, the CDR3 is TGTGCCAGCTCACCAGGGATCGACAGGACCTACGAGCAGTACTTC. Translating it yields CASSPGIDRTYEQYF.

On this clone: This sample also contains other DNA sequences that code for the same CDR3. The rearrangement joins TRBV14 to TRBJ1-6; D is ambiguous. V lost 1 base and J 13 bases, leaving 20 bases between the germline ends. Germline V gene lookup returns CDR1 SGHDN and CDR2 FVKESK. The CDR3 has 16 residues. The CDR3 spells CASSQAWTVLGSPLHF. DNA of the CDR3: TGTGCCAGCAGCCAAGCCTGGACTGTCCTGGGATCCCCCCTCCACTTT.

J is TRBJ1-5 and V is TRBV6-1; possible D gene TRBD1, 5 bases. V lost 8 bases, J lost 6 bases, and 14 bases lay in between. The CDR3 sequence is 13 residues long. Germline V CDR1 and CDR2: MNHNS, SASEGT. The CDR3 DNA is TGTGCCAGCCTCGCCGGGGGAGGTCAGCCCCAGCATTTT. As protein: CASLAGGGQPQHF.

This clone has just one count. This chain uses TRBV19 with TRBJ2-2; D perhaps matches TRBD2 (5 bases). Germline CDR1 LNHDA, CDR2 SQIVND (reference sequence). CDR3 length equals 17 residues. V lost 7 bases to trimming and J lost 0 bases, with 18 bases between them. The CDR3 loop is CASMGWRRHANTGELFF. In nucleotides, the CDR3 is TGTGCCAGTATGGGGTGGAGGAGACACGCGAACACCGGGGAGCTGTTTTTT.

The chain has TRBV6-5 and TRBJ1-5; the D gene is possibly TRBD1 (6 bases). The V and J ends lost 6 bases and 2 bases respectively, with 8 bases between them. CDR3 size: 13 residues. Germline values: CDR1 MNHEY, CDR2 SVGAGI. CDR3: CASRGAGNQPQHF. In nucleotides, the CDR3 is TGTGCCAGCAGGGGGGCCGGCAATCAGCCCCAGCATTTT.

The V call is TRBV28, the J call TRBJ1-2; possibly TRBD1 for D (6 bases). The CDR3 runs to 14 residues. The V gene's germline CDR1 is MDHEN and CDR2 SYDVKM. Trimming pared 5 bases from V and 4 bases from J, leaving 14 bases between. CDR3 DNA sequence: TGTGCCAGCAGTCCCCCGGGGGGCGGCTATGGCTACACCTTC. As protein: CASSPPGGGYGYTF.

This rearrangement joins TRBV30 to TRBJ1-2; D might be TRBD1 (6 bases). The germline gives CDR1 GTSNPN, CDR2 SVGIG (reference sequence). The CDR3 spans 17 residues. Trimming cost V 3 bases and J 0 bases, with 20 bases left between them. CDR3 region: CAWRLGGPLPPNYGYTF. The CDR3 bases are TGTGCCTGGAGACTCGGGGGGCCACTCCCTCCTAACTATGGCTACACCTTC.

This clone was picked up one time. The V and J genes are TRBV4-1 and TRBJ1-2; D call uncertain. The CDR3 contains 15 residues. Germline CDR1 is MGHRA and CDR2 is YSYEKL. The V and J ends lost 1 base and 1 base respectively, with 10 bases between them. The DNA for the CDR3 is TGCGCCAGCAGCCAAGCGGCGGGGATTAACTATGGCTACACCTTC. This gives the protein CASSQAAGINYGYTF.

The chain employs TRBV2 and TRBJ1-3; possible D gene TRBD1, 5 bases. This CDR3 comprises 15 residues. Trimming shortened V by 4 bases and J by 3 bases, and 13 bases separated the two germline ends. CDR1 is SNHLY and CDR2 is FYNNEI in the germline V gene. The CDR3 region is CASSGTGGIGNTIYF. DNA for the CDR3: TGTGCCAGCAGTGGAACCGGGGGGATTGGAAACACCATATATTTT. The full variable domain, completed using reference TRBV2 and TRBJ1-3, is EPEVTQTPSHQVTQMGQEVILRCVPISNHLYFYWYRQILGQKVEFLVSFYNNEISEKSEIFDDQFSVERPDGSNFTLKIRSTKLEDSAMYFCASSGTGGIGNTIYFGEGSWLTVV.

The chain uses TRBV14 and TRBJ2-2; the match to TRBD1 covers 8 bases. This CDR3 is 15 amino acids long. Germline V lookup: CDR1 SGHDN, CDR2 FVKESK. The junction had 8 bases not matched to a gene; V was cut back by 4 bases and J by 7 bases. CDR3 region: CASSPSDRASGELFF. As DNA, the CDR3 is TGTGCCAGCAGCCCCTCGGACAGGGCGAGCGGGGAGCTGTTTTTT. The entire variable domain, with the rest obtained from reference TRBV14 and TRBJ2-2, is as follows: EAGVTQFPSHSVIEKGQTVTLRCDPISGHDNLYWYRRVMGKEIKFLLHFVKESKQDESGMPNNRFLAERTGGTYSTLKVQPAELEDSGVYFCASSPSDRASGELFFGEGSRLTVL.

The gene calls are TRBV7-8 and TRBJ2-5, with 9 nucleotides matching TRBD1. CDR1 is SGHVS and CDR2 is FQNEAQ in the germline V gene. This CDR3 has 19 residues. V dropped 3 bases and J dropped 1; count of bases not matched to a gene: 15. The CDR3: CASSFRDRAVGGPQETQYF. CDR3 coding DNA: TGTGCCAGCAGCTTCCGGGACAGGGCCGTCGGGGGCCCCCAAGAGACCCAGTACTTC. Full variable domain (outside the CDR3, taken from reference TRBV7-8 and TRBJ2-5): GAGVSQSPRYKVAKRGQDVALRCDPISGHVSLFWYQQALGQGPEFLTYFQNEAQLDKSGLPSDRFFAERPEGSVSTLKIQRTQQEDSAVYLCASSFRDRAVGGPQETQYFGPGTRLLVL.

The rearrangement uses TRBV5-6 and TRBJ2-7, with TRBD2 as a possible D gene (7 bases). CDR1 is SGHDT and CDR2 is YYEEEE in the germline V gene. The CDR3 sequence is 17 residues long. The V end was cut by 6 bases, the J end by 2 bases, with 24 bases between. The DNA for the CDR3 is TGTGCCAGCAACCCGGGGCCGGGGGGCCCTAACGCCTACGAGCAGTACTTC. It yields the protein CASNPGPGGPNAYEQYF. Drawing the rest from reference TRBV5-6 and TRBJ2-7, the complete variable domain is DAGVTQSPTHLIKTRGQQVTLRCSPKSGHDTVSWYQQALGQGPQFIFQYYEEEERQRGNFPDRFSGHQFPNYSSELNVNALLLGDSALYLCASNPGPGGPNAYEQYFGPGTRLTVT.

V usage is TRBV18 and J usage is TRBJ2-3; possible D gene TRBD2, 6 bases. The germline V and J ends were trimmed by 6 bases and 2 bases, with 18 bases remaining between them. The germline CDR1 and CDR2 sequences are KGHSH and LQKENI. The CDR3 runs to 16 residues. This chain's CDR3 is CASSPRGSGDTDTQYF. For the CDR3, the DNA is TGTGCCAGCTCCCCGAGGGGTAGCGGCGACACAGATACGCAGTATTTT.

The chain links TRBV27 to TRBJ2-7; a weak D match, TRBD1 (5 bases). Deletions cut 4 bases from V and 2 bases from J, with 9 bases between. Looked up from germline, CDR1 is MNHEY and CDR2 is SMNVEV (reference sequence). CDR3 size: 13 residues. The chain's CDR3 is CASSYSGPYEQYF. CDR3 DNA: TGTGCCAGCAGTTACTCAGGGCCCTACGAGCAGTACTTC.

The rearrangement links TRBV10-3 to TRBJ1-6, with 11 bases that match TRBD1. CDR3 length: 15 amino acids. Germline CDR1 reads ENHRY; CDR2 reads SYGVKD. Unmatched junction bases numbered 6, after V lost 4 bases and J lost 10 bases. The CDR3 nucleotides are TGTGCCATCAGTGGGACCGGGACAGGGGGATCACCCCTCCACTTT. Translation gives CAISGTGTGGSPLHF.

The chain carries TRBV27 and TRBJ1-1; the D is unclear. This CDR3 comprises 17 residues. Trimming took 7 bases from V and 4 from J, leaving 25 bases between them. CDR1 MNHEY and CDR2 SMNVEV come from the germline V gene (reference sequence). CDR3 coding DNA: TGTGCCAGCATCGGGGTACACACGGGGTATGGGATCACTGAAGCTTTCTTT. As protein: CASIGVHTGYGITEAFF.

V usage is TRBV28 and J usage is TRBJ1-6, with 7 bases that match TRBD1. The length of the CDR3 is 15 residues. Germline V CDR1 and CDR2: MDHEN, SYDVKM. After removal of 6 bases from V and 4 bases from J, the junction contained 6 bases not matched to a gene. The CDR3, as DNA: TGTGCCAGCAGGATGGGACAGAAGTATAATTCACCCCTCCACTTT. Residues: CASRMGQKYNSPLHF.

The chain employs TRBV5-1 and TRBJ1-4; no reliable D call. The CDR3 extends over 14 amino acids. Trimming left V 0 bases short and J 6 bases short, with 9 bases between. Germline CDR1 reads SGHRS; CDR2 reads YFSETQ. CDR3: CASSLGPSDEKLFF. CDR3 bases: TGCGCCAGCAGCTTGGGCCCATCGGATGAAAAACTGTTTTTT. The variable domain in full, with the rest retrieved from reference TRBV5-1 and TRBJ1-4, is KAGVTQTPRYLIKTRGQQVTLSCSPISGHRSVSWYQQTPGQGLQFLFEYFSETQRNKGNFPGRFSGRQFSNSRSEMNVSTLELGDSALYLCASSLGPSDEKLFFGSGTQLSVL.

The gene calls are TRBV6-5 and TRBJ1-5; D remains unclear. The CDR3 sequence is 14 residues long. The V gene lost 6 bases and the J gene lost 3 bases, with 12 bases spanning the gap. CDR1 MNHEY and CDR2 SVGAGI come from the germline V gene. The CDR3 spells CASRSGNFNQPQHF. In nucleotides, the CDR3 is TGTGCCAGCAGATCCGGGAATTTCAATCAGCCCCAGCATTTT.

This clone has only one observation. The CDR3 sequence: CASSPQGGRNSPLHF. The CDR3 DNA is TGTGCCAGCTCACCCCAGGGGGGAAGGAATTCACCCCTCCACTTT. V and J are TRBV18 and TRBJ1-6; 7 bases match TRBD1. In germline, CDR1 is KGHSH, CDR2 LQKENI. The junction had 6 bases not matched to a gene; V was cut back by 3 bases and J by 7 bases. The CDR3 extends over 15 amino acids.

The V gene is TRBV18, the J gene TRBJ2-5; D is possibly TRBD1 (6 bases). Germline lookup yields CDR1 KGHSH and CDR2 LQKENI. Trimming shortened V by 5 bases and J by 3 bases, and 25 bases separated the two germline ends. The CDR3 is 18 amino acids. This CDR3 reads CASSDLQGFWSGEETQYF. The CDR3 DNA sequence: TGTGCCAGCTCAGACTTACAGGGTTTTTGGTCTGGTGAAGAGACCCAGTACTTC.

The J gene is TRBJ1-6, the V gene TRBV4-1; D may be TRBD1 (6 bases). The CDR3 extends over 16 amino acids. V lost 4 bases and J lost 9, with 19 bases in between. Per germline, CDR1 MGHRA and CDR2 YSYEKL. The CDR3 coding sequence is TGCGCCAGCAGCCTAGGGGGTACTCGGATAAGTTCACCCCTCCACTTT. Translating gives CASSLGGTRISSPLHF.

The rearrangement links TRBV6-5 to TRBJ1-4; D may be TRBD1 (5 bases). Deletions cut 0 bases from V and 8 bases from J, with 10 bases between. CDR3 size: 14 residues. Germline CDR1 reads MNHEY; CDR2 reads SVGAGI. The CDR3 nucleotides read TGTGCCAGCAGTTACTCCGACGGGGGGGAAAAACTGTTTTTT. It yields the protein CASSYSDGGEKLFF.

The J gene is TRBJ1-1, the V gene TRBV7-2, with D unresolved. Germline CDR1 and CDR2: SGHTA and FQGNSA. CDR3 length equals 13 residues. With 4 bases removed from V and 5 bases from J, the gap between germline ends came to 11 bases. The CDR3 reads CASSWGGRTEAFF. Here the CDR3 DNA reads TGTGCCAGCAGCTGGGGTGGGAGGACTGAAGCTTTCTTT.

This clone appeared once. The CDR3 DNA reads as TGTGCCAGCAGCTTAGGCCGGGAAAGGGTCTACGAGCAGTACTTC. Protein: CASSLGRERVYEQYF. The chain employs TRBV7-2 and TRBJ2-7; tentatively, D is TRBD2 (5 bases). V lost 1 base and J lost 3, with 13 bases in between. Germline CDR1 and CDR2: SGHTA and FQGNSA. The CDR3 spans 15 residues.

This sequence joins TRBV15 and TRBJ1-6; no clear D gene. V was pared by 3 bases and J by 13 bases, with 13 bases between. Looked up from germline, CDR1 is LNHNV and CDR2 is YYDKDF (reference sequence). The CDR3 runs 13 residues. This chain's CDR3 is CATSRAGSSPLHF. In nucleotides, the CDR3 is TGTGCCACCAGCAGGGCGGGGAGTTCCCCCCTCCACTTT.

This chain uses TRBV9 with TRBJ2-2, with 8 bases that match TRBD2. V lost 3 bases, J lost 2 bases, and 9 bases stayed unmatched. CDR3 size: 17 residues. Germline CDR1 and CDR2: SGDLS and YYNGEE. The CDR3 DNA sequence: TGTGCCAGCAGCGGTACCTCGCGGGGGGACAACACCGGGGAGCTGTTTTTT. This translates into CASSGTSRGDNTGELFF. The full variable domain, completed using reference TRBV9 and TRBJ2-2, is DSGVTQTPKHLITATGQRVTLRCSPRSGDLSVYWYQQSLDQGLQFLIQYYNGEERAKGNILERFSAQQFPDLHSELNLSSLELGDSALYFCASSGTSRGDNTGELFFGEGSRLTVL.

A remark on this clone: Additional DNA sequences in this sample encode the identical CDR3. The chain couples TRBV25-1 to TRBJ1-6; 9 positions match TRBD1. This CDR3 is 17 amino acids long. CDR1 MGHDK and CDR2 SYGVNS come from the germline V gene. J lost 10 bases, V lost 3 bases, and 13 bases had no gene match. CDR3 DNA sequence: TGTGCCAGCAGTGATTGGGGAGGGGGACAGGGTGAATCACCCCTCCACTTT. It translates to CASSDWGGGQGESPLHF.

The chain joins TRBV7-9 to TRBJ1-1, with a tentative D call TRBD1 (5 bases). V lost 6 bases and J 0 bases, leaving 17 bases between the germline ends. Germline CDR1 reads SEHNR; CDR2 reads FQNEAQ (reference sequence). The CDR3 sequence is 16 residues long. CDR3: CASRSAPRGMNTEAFF. CDR3 in DNA: TGTGCCAGCAGATCAGCCCCGCGGGGGATGAACACTGAAGCTTTCTTT.